This T cell receptor beta chain was identified during a study of blood T cell repertoires in COVID-19. On the study more broadly: Acute and convalescent COVID-19 samples came from the United States, Italy and Spain. The analysed material was cDNA or gDNA that came from T cells, B-cell-depleted T cells, or PBMCs.

This clone occurred once. In the original processing: Amplification from reference gene primers served as the basis for estimated nucleated cell counts. Assay: immunoSEQ multiplex PCR; the TCRdb copy retains only in-frame clones and omits some. That table furnishes V, J and clone size, whereas the DNA furnished D and trimming. The table has about 220,000 clones, 80% seen once. This CDR3 spans 16 amino acids. Germline-derived CDR1 and CDR2 are SGHNT and YYREEE (reference sequence). V lost 0 bases to trimming and J lost 4 bases; unmatched junction nucleotides: 5. The rearrangement joins TRBV5-4 to TRBJ1-2; TRBD1 aligns across 11 bases. The sequence derives from a human donor in a cohort sampled during active COVID-19. The sequencing input was peripheral blood. CDR3 region: CASSLAGQGAGYGYTF. The CDR3 DNA reads as TGTGCCAGCAGCTTGGCTGGACAGGGGGCGGGCTATGGCTACACCTTC.